The 31 T cell receptor beta chains reported below all come from one sample, sequenced in a study of T-cell memory formation after mild COVID-19. TCRdb itself ran the 5' RACE reads through MiXCR, one entry per CDR3 protein. The sample yields 550,000 to 700,000 distinct CDR3 sequences, roughly 18% seen once. The material sequenced was PBMCs or a T cell subset sorted from them (not recorded which). Every receptor here comes from an adult woman who had mild COVID-19 (a few samples of this study predate the infection). Cell type and time point are not known.

This chain joins TRBV5-1 and TRBJ2-7, with TRBD2 identical over 7 bases. The CDR3 is 14 residues long. The V gene's germline CDR1 is SGHRS and CDR2 YFSETQ. Trimming at V came to 0 bases and at J to 6 bases, leaving 6 bases not matched to a gene. CDR3 sequence: CASSLGWGGGEQYF. The CDR3 DNA reads as TGCGCCAGCAGCTTGGGCTGGGGGGGAGGCGAGCAGTACTTC. Drawing the rest from reference TRBV5-1 and TRBJ2-7, the complete variable domain is KAGVTQTPRYLIKTRGQQVTLSCSPISGHRSVSWYQQTPGQGLQFLFEYFSETQRNKGNFPGRFSGRQFSNSRSEMNVSTLELGDSALYLCASSLGWGGGEQYFGPGTRLTVT.

This clonotype was picked up a small number of times. The chain uses TRBV15 and TRBJ2-5; 7 bases match TRBD2. The CDR3 consists of 17 residues. In germline, CDR1 is LNHNV, CDR2 YYDKDF (reference sequence). The junction had 16 bases not matched to a gene; V was cut back by 7 bases and J by 2 bases. CDR3 sequence (DNA): TGTGCCACCACCCCGGGGGGTTGGTACGGGAGACAAGAGACCCAGTACTTC. Protein product: CATTPGGWYGRQETQYF.

The rearrangement links TRBV7-9 to TRBJ2-1; D ambiguous. Trimming stripped 5 bases from V and 8 bases from J, with 10 bases between. The CDR3 totals 12 residues. Germline V lookup: CDR1 SEHNR, CDR2 FQNEAQ (reference sequence). The CDR3 is CASSISSDEQFF. The DNA for the CDR3 is TGTGCCAGCAGCATCTCTAGTGATGAGCAGTTCTTC.

This clonotype has just a few counts. The rearrangement uses TRBV29-1 and TRBJ2-1, with TRBD2 matching over 12 bases. V gave up 7 bases and J gave up 4 bases; unmatched junction bases: 2. CDR3 length equals 13 residues. CDR1 SQVTM and CDR2 ANQGSEA come from the germline V gene. The CDR3 loop is CSASGRVYNEQFF. The CDR3, as DNA: TGCAGCGCTAGCGGGAGGGTTTACAATGAGCAGTTCTTC.

J is TRBJ2-1 and V is TRBV9, with D unclear. Trimming removed 0 bases at V and 5 bases at J, with 12 bases between. The germline V gene encodes CDR1 SGDLS and CDR2 YYNGEE. This CDR3 has 15 residues. CDR3 nucleotides: TGTGCCAGCAGCGTAGAGGGCGGAGAGCACAATGAGCAGTTCTTC. It specifies CASSVEGGEHNEQFF. Drawing the rest from reference TRBV9 and TRBJ2-1, the complete variable domain is DSGVTQTPKHLITATGQRVTLRCSPRSGDLSVYWYQQSLDQGLQFLIQYYNGEERAKGNILERFSAQQFPDLHSELNLSSLELGDSALYFCASSVEGGEHNEQFFGPGTRLTVL.

A few counts support this clonotype. The chain combines TRBV9 with TRBJ1-2, with D unclear. CDR1 is SGDLS and CDR2 is YYNGEE in the germline V gene. Trimming cost V 0 bases and J 8 bases, with 14 bases left between them. This CDR3 has 14 amino acids. This chain's CDR3 is CASSVGAAADGYTF. The CDR3 nucleotides read TGTGCCAGCAGCGTAGGGGCCGCGGCCGACGGCTACACCTTC. The full variable domain, rest sourced from reference TRBV9 and TRBJ1-2, is DSGVTQTPKHLITATGQRVTLRCSPRSGDLSVYWYQQSLDQGLQFLIQYYNGEERAKGNILERFSAQQFPDLHSELNLSSLELGDSALYFCASSVGAAADGYTFGSGTRLTVV.

This clonotype was recorded a few times. The chain combines TRBV5-1 with TRBJ2-7; D unclear. This CDR3 is 13 amino acids long. Germline assignment: CDR1 SGHRS and CDR2 YFSETQ. Trimming left V 5 bases short and J 4 bases short, with 13 bases between. CDR3 nucleotides: TGCGCCAGCAGGGCAGGTCGCGATTACGAGCAGTACTTC. It is translated as CASRAGRDYEQYF. Full variable domain (remainder filled in from reference TRBV5-1 and TRBJ2-7): KAGVTQTPRYLIKTRGQQVTLSCSPISGHRSVSWYQQTPGQGLQFLFEYFSETQRNKGNFPGRFSGRQFSNSRSEMNVSTLELGDSALYLCASRAGRDYEQYFGPGTRLTVT.

The V call is TRBV7-6, the J call TRBJ1-6, with 8 bases aligning to TRBD1. Germline V CDR1 and CDR2: SGHVS, FNYEAQ. This CDR3 contains 14 residues. V was pared by 4 bases and J by 8 bases, with 4 bases of the junction left unmatched. CDR3 coding DNA: TGTGCCAGCAGCTCCGGACAGGGACATTCACCCCTCCACTTT. Protein sequence: CASSSGQGHSPLHF.

The chain carries TRBV27 and TRBJ1-4, with TRBD1 matching 12 bases. In germline, CDR1 is MNHEY, CDR2 SMNVEV (reference sequence). V was pared by 6 bases and J by 7 bases, with 3 bases of the junction left unmatched. The CDR3 has 14 residues. The CDR3 DNA reads as TGTGCCAGCAGGGGACAGGGGGCAAGTGAAAAACTGTTTTTT. This codes for CASRGQGASEKLFF.

This clonotype showed up just a few times. The rearrangement uses TRBV15 and TRBJ2-1, with TRBD2 matching 10 bases. Looked up from germline, CDR1 is LNHNV and CDR2 is YYDKDF (reference sequence). V was clipped by 6 bases and J by 7 bases; unmatched bases: 6. This CDR3 has 14 residues. Written as DNA, the CDR3 is TGTGCCACCAGTAAGCGGGAGGGCCGGAATGAGCAGTTCTTC. Protein sequence: CATSKREGRNEQFF. Supplemented by reference TRBV15 and TRBJ2-1, the full variable domain reads DAMVIQNPRYQVTQFGKPVTLSCSQTLNHNVMYWYQQKSSQAPKLLFHYYDKDFNNEADTPDNFQSRRPNTSFCFLDIRSPGLGDTAMYLCATSKREGRNEQFFGPGTRLTVL.

The chain joins TRBV4-1 to TRBJ1-4; D may be TRBD1 (5 bases). CDR3 length: 17 residues. Between the trimmed V and J ends, which lost 4 bases and 0 bases, there was a span of 15 bases. Germline V gene data show CDR1 as MGHRA and CDR2 as YSYEKL. CDR3: CASSPFGTPPTNEKLFF. The CDR3 DNA reads TGCGCCAGCAGCCCGTTCGGGACTCCACCAACTAATGAAAAACTGTTTTTT.

The gene calls are TRBV7-3 and TRBJ1-1, with D perhaps TRBD1 (5 bases). Germline loops: CDR1 SGHTA, CDR2 FQGTGA. This CDR3 has 15 residues. Trimming removed 0 bases at V and 6 bases at J, with 14 bases between. CDR3 protein: CASSLTYRAQAEAFF. DNA for the CDR3: TGTGCCAGCAGCTTAACTTATAGGGCACAGGCTGAAGCTTTCTTT.

This clonotype was seen more than once but under ten times. The chain joins TRBV18 to TRBJ2-1, with D possibly being TRBD1 (6 bases). This CDR3 has 14 amino acids. Germline CDR1 is KGHSH and CDR2 is LQKENI. V was cut by 0 bases and J by 4 bases, with 7 bases left in between. The CDR3 spells CASSPPGQYNEQFF. Written as DNA, the CDR3 is TGTGCCAGCTCACCACCCGGACAGTACAATGAGCAGTTCTTC.

The chain carries TRBV19 and TRBJ1-5; D is possibly TRBD1 (6 bases). Germline V gives CDR1 LNHDA, CDR2 SQIVND (reference sequence). The CDR3 has 14 amino acids. The germline V and J ends were trimmed by 4 bases and 2 bases, with 9 bases remaining between them. The DNA for the CDR3 is TGTGCCAGTAGTACAGGGGTGGGCAATCAGCCCCAGCATTTT. Amino acids: CASSTGVGNQPQHF.

Concerning this clonotype: At one boundary the junction diverges from the germline segment, which might be a read error. The chain links TRBV12-3 or TRBV12-4 to TRBJ2-3, with 11 nucleotides matching TRBD2. This CDR3 region has 15 residues. The CDR3 DNA reads as TGTGCCAGCAGGTTAGCGGGGGGGAACACAGATACGCAGTATTTT. Its translation is CASRLAGGNTDTQYF.

This clonotype was counted at least ten times. The chain employs TRBV7-9 and TRBJ2-7; no clear D. The CDR3 is made up of 12 amino acids. Trimming pared 2 bases from V and 1 base from J, leaving 3 bases between. Germline V gene sequence: CDR1 SEHNR, CDR2 FQNEAQ (reference sequence). The CDR3 reads CASSLQSYEQYF. The CDR3 nucleotides are TGTGCCAGCAGCTTACAGTCCTACGAGCAGTACTTC.

V is TRBV29-1 and J is TRBJ2-1; D is uncertain. Germline CDR1 reads SQVTM; CDR2 reads ANQGSEA. The V end was cut by 6 bases, the J end by 8 bases, with 5 bases between. This CDR3 region has 9 residues. The CDR3 here is CSVGDEQFF. The CDR3 region has the DNA TGCAGCGTCGGTGATGAGCAGTTCTTC.

The V call is TRBV6-5, the J call TRBJ2-5, with unresolved D. Germline V CDR1 and CDR2: MNHEY, SVGAGI. The CDR3 totals 12 residues. V lost 5 bases to trimming and J lost 2 bases, with 6 bases between them. CDR3 DNA sequence: TGTGCCAGCAGTAGGCGGCAAGAGACCCAGTACTTC. It is translated as CASSRRQETQYF.

The genes are TRBV6-1 and TRBJ2-7; the match to TRBD1 covers 7 bases. J was trimmed by 0 bases and V by 6 bases; bases with no gene match: 5. The germline V gene encodes CDR1 MNHNS and CDR2 SASEGT. CDR3 length equals 14 residues. The DNA of the CDR3 is TGTGCCAGCAGGGGGACAGACCTCTCCTACGAGCAGTACTTC. It translates to CASRGTDLSYEQYF.

The CDR3 protein is CATSRGDSSYEQYF. For the CDR3, the DNA is TGTGCCACCAGCAGAGGGGACAGTTCCTACGAGCAGTACTTC. V gene TRBV15 combines with J gene TRBJ2-7; 7 bases map to TRBD1. With V trimmed by 1 base and J by 1 base, 1 base remained unmatched. The CDR3 spans 14 residues. Germline lookup yields CDR1 LNHNV and CDR2 YYDKDF (reference sequence). The full variable domain, with the rest looked up from reference TRBV15 and TRBJ2-7, is DAMVIQNPRYQVTQFGKPVTLSCSQTLNHNVMYWYQQKSSQAPKLLFHYYDKDFNNEADTPDNFQSRRPNTSFCFLDIRSPGLGDTAMYLCATSRGDSSYEQYFGPGTRLTVT.

The chain joins TRBV21-1 to TRBJ2-5; TRBD1, as called in the table, went unchecked against the DNA. TRBV21-1 is a recognized pseudogene. This CDR3 is built from 14 residues. The CDR3 nucleotides are TGTGCCAGCAGCAAATATGTGGGCGGGGAGACCCAGTACTTC. Translated: CASSKYVGGETQYF.

In its sample, this clonotype was seen a few times. This may be a read error, as it is one base from a much larger clone. V gene TRBV20-1 combines with J gene TRBJ1-1, with a weak D call TRBD1 (5 bases). This CDR3 is 11 amino acids long. Germline-derived CDR1 and CDR2 are DFQATT and SNEGSKA (reference sequence). V was cut by 6 bases and J by 1 base, with 6 bases left in between. The CDR3 is CSATENTEAFF. CDR3 in DNA: TGCAGTGCGACAGAGAACACTGAAGCTTTCTTT.

This clonotype came up once. The rearrangement uses TRBV4-1 and TRBJ2-1, with TRBD2 matching over 11 bases. This CDR3 has 16 amino acids. The V gene end was trimmed by 1 base and the J gene end by 4 bases; junction bases not matched to a gene: 3. Germline CDR1 MGHRA, CDR2 YSYEKL. CDR3 in DNA: TGCGCCAGCAGCCAAGCGGGACTAGCGGTTTACAATGAGCAGTTCTTC. It encodes CASSQAGLAVYNEQFF.

This clonotype came up a few times. The chain employs TRBV6-5 and TRBJ2-7; possibly TRBD1 for D (5 bases). Trimming removed 1 base at V and 5 bases at J, with 12 bases between. This CDR3 has 14 residues. Germline assignment: CDR1 MNHEY and CDR2 SVGAGI. In nucleotides, the CDR3 is TGTGCCAGCAGTTACTATGCGCAGGGCGACGAGCAGTACTTC. Its protein is CASSYYAQGDEQYF.

In its sample, this clonotype was seen many times. The rearrangement uses TRBV5-1 and TRBJ2-2; D unclear. The CDR3 is made up of 13 amino acids. Germline V gene lookup returns CDR1 SGHRS and CDR2 YFSETQ. Trimming pared 0 bases from V and 7 bases from J, leaving 7 bases between. The DNA of the CDR3 is TGCGCCAGCAGCTTGGCCGACGGCGGGGAGCTGTTTTTT. This translates into CASSLADGGELFF.

This clonotype occurred many times. CDR3: CASSTTSRSSYEQYF. The CDR3 DNA reads TGTGCCAGCAGTACGACTAGCCGCAGCTCCTACGAGCAGTACTTC. The chain uses TRBV6-2 or TRBV6-3 and TRBJ2-7; 7 bases agree with TRBD2. Germline loops: CDR1 MNHEY, CDR2 SVGEGT. The CDR3 totals 15 residues. V was clipped by 5 bases and J by 0 bases; unmatched bases: 7.

This clonotype has a count of ten or more. This sequence joins TRBV5-1 and TRBJ1-6, with D possibly TRBD1 on 5 matching bases. CDR1 and CDR2 from the germline V gene are SGHRS and YFSETQ. Trimming stripped 0 bases from V and 0 bases from J, with 7 bases between. This CDR3 is 16 amino acids long. CDR3 bases: TGCGCCAGCAGCTTGGTGGGGGACTCCTATAATTCACCCCTCCACTTT. It encodes CASSLVGDSYNSPLHF.

In this sample, this clonotype turned up a few times. V usage is TRBV12-3 or TRBV12-4 and J usage is TRBJ1-5; D uncertain. This CDR3 has 13 residues. V dropped 4 bases and J dropped 5 bases, with 9 bases sitting between them. The CDR3 sequence is CASSSAPDQPQHF. The CDR3 nucleotides read TGTGCCAGCAGTTCGGCCCCTGATCAGCCCCAGCATTTT.

This clonotype was counted only a few times. The chain employs TRBV7-3 and TRBJ2-5, with TRBD1 identical over 8 bases. Trimming removed 5 bases from V and 3 bases from J; junction bases left unmatched: 11. The CDR3 contains 16 residues. The germline CDR1 and CDR2 sequences are SGHTA and FQGTGA. The chain's CDR3 is CASSPQGHRGKETQYF. CDR3 DNA sequence: TGTGCCAGCAGCCCCCAAGGCCACAGGGGGAAAGAGACCCAGTACTTC. The variable domain in full, with the rest retrieved from reference TRBV7-3 and TRBJ2-5, is GAGVSQTPSNKVTEKGKYVELRCDPISGHTALYWYRQSLGQGPEFLIYFQGTGAADDSGLPNDRFFAVRPEGSVSTLKIQRTERGDSAVYLCASSPQGHRGKETQYFGPGTRLLVL.

This clonotype turned up a few times. The genes are TRBV5-5 and TRBJ1-5; possibly TRBD1 for D (5 bases). Trimming shortened V by 2 bases and J by 5 bases, and 8 bases separated the two germline ends. Per the germline V gene, CDR1 is SGHKS and CDR2 is YYEKEE (reference sequence). The CDR3 runs to 13 residues. The CDR3 DNA follows: TGTGCCAGCAGCTTCAGGGCAGATCAGCCCCAGCATTTT. It is translated as CASSFRADQPQHF.

J is TRBJ2-1 and V is TRBV7-7; 10 bases are shared with TRBD1. This CDR3 is 15 amino acids long. Germline V lookup: CDR1 SSHAT, CDR2 FNYEAQ (reference sequence). The trim removed 2 bases at V and 6 bases at J, leaving 4 bases unmatched. The chain's CDR3 is CASSLMGQGTNEQFF. In DNA form, the CDR3 reads TGTGCCAGCAGCTTAATGGGACAGGGGACCAATGAGCAGTTCTTC.